This T cell receptor beta chain appears in the sequencing data of a study of response to subunit inactivated influenza vaccine (dated by TCRdb to between 2018 and 2020). For the wider study: Deep quantitative T cell receptor repertoire profiling was used in the study to track responses to a trivalent subunit inactivated influenza vaccine.

Broad study findings and their caveats: The authors suggested that each seasonal influenza vaccination may recruit only a limited number of new T cells.

Receptors were amplified or captured by RT-PCR. The listed sequencing device is Illumina HiSeq 2500. The raw public reads went through TCRdb reprocessing: fastp at Q25, MiXCR clone calling, in-frame beta chains kept. Rows matching on CDR3 protein sequence are summarized as one entry with the most common DNA and genes. The table for this sample lists 500,000 to 750,000 distinct CDR3 sequences; around 15% of them were counted only once. The top ten clonotypes cover over 8.5% of the sample. Between the V and J ends, shortened by 4 bases and 2 bases respectively, the junction contains 21 bases. Inclusive of the bounding cysteine and phenylalanine, the CDR3 is 17 residues long. Left in the record is the CDR3 DNA by itself, 51 bases read in frame from the first base. The germline V gene provides CDR1 SGHRS and CDR2 YFSETQ. This clonotype has just a few counts. No antigen is known for it. No much larger clone exists at a distance of one base, and base qualities are not known.

This clonotype was sampled from a man aged 45-65 years who received an inactivated influenza vaccine. Donor details come from another sample of the same person, matched by shared clones. The chain joins TRBV5-1 to TRBJ2-5; the D segment could be TRBD1, given 6 matching bases. The sample here was PBMCs from blood, taken roughly 13 days after vaccination. CDR3 reads: CASSNDPQGMRQETQYF. Here is the DNA: TGCGCCAGCAGCAACGATCCCCAGGGGATGAGGCAAGAGACCCAGTACTTC.